The 17 T cell receptor beta chains reported below all come from one sample, sequenced in a study of neurological immune-mediated disorders. TCRdb called the 5' RACE reads again in MiXCR, with one record for every CDR3 protein. The sample has 40,000 to 55,000 distinct CDR3 sequences, around 2.9% seen once. Material: PBMCs. These receptors were collected from a woman aged 45-60 years with multiple sclerosis.

With regard to this clonotype: This may arise from a read error, as a much more abundant clone is one base away. J is TRBJ1-5 and V is TRBV6-6; D may be TRBD1 (6 bases). The length of the CDR3 is 16 residues. The V gene's germline CDR1 is MNHNY and CDR2 SVGAGI (reference sequence). The CDR3 bases are TGTGCCAGCAGTTACTCTGTGGGGGGCGCAGATCAGCCCCAGAATTTT. This translates into CASSYSVGGADQPQNF.

In its sample, this clonotype was seen many times. The chain employs TRBV5-1 and TRBJ2-7; 8 nucleotides agree with TRBD1. The CDR3 is 18 amino acids. Germline V CDR1 and CDR2: SGHRS, YFSETQ. J gave up 3 bases and V 1 base, and 15 bases lay outside the gene matches. CDR3 region: CASSLRSPGQASDYEQYF. CDR3 DNA: TGCGCCAGCAGCTTGCGGTCCCCGGGACAGGCCTCAGACTACGAGCAGTACTTC.

This clonotype has ten or more counts. The chain is built from TRBV10-3 and TRBJ1-3; no firm D call. This CDR3 has 15 residues. Trimming pared 7 bases from V and 0 bases from J, leaving 13 bases between. The germline V gene has CDR1 ENHRY and CDR2 SYGVKD. CDR3 DNA: TGTGCCATCACTACCGGACCGAACTCTGGAAACACCATATATTTT. Translation gives CAITTGPNSGNTIYF.

There are many counts of this clonotype. The chain recombines TRBV4-1 with TRBJ2-1; 9 nucleotides line up with TRBD1. Germline V lookup: CDR1 MGHRA, CDR2 YSYEKL. The CDR3 contains 18 residues. V was pared by 1 base and J by 2 bases, with 9 bases of the junction left unmatched. In DNA, the CDR3 is TGCGCCAGCAGCCAAGGAATAGGAAACAGGGGGCCCTACAATGAGCAGTTCTTC. It encodes CASSQGIGNRGPYNEQFF.

This clonotype was observed many times. The V call is TRBV5-1, the J call TRBJ1-3, with 7 nucleotides matching TRBD1. V was pared by 0 bases and J by 8 bases, with 8 bases of the junction left unmatched. Germline lookup yields CDR1 SGHRS and CDR2 YFSETQ. The CDR3 is 15 amino acids. DNA for the CDR3: TGCGCCAGCAGCTTGGGACAGGGCCCCCTTGACACCATATATTTT. Its protein is CASSLGQGPLDTIYF.

Ten or more counts support this clonotype. The V and J genes are TRBV20-1 and TRBJ2-1, with D maybe TRBD2 (6 bases). The length of the CDR3 is 15 residues. Per germline, CDR1 DFQATT and CDR2 SNEGSKA (reference sequence). Trimming removed 6 bases from V and 5 bases from J, with 20 bases in between. CDR3 residues: CSAGGYGSVDNEQFF. For the CDR3, the DNA is TGCAGTGCGGGTGGGTACGGGAGTGTTGACAATGAGCAGTTCTTC.

This clonotype has a count of ten or more. The J gene is TRBJ1-1, the V gene TRBV6-5; D unresolved. This CDR3 is built from 11 residues. Germline-derived CDR1 and CDR2 are MNHEY and SVGAGI. Trimming stripped 7 bases from V and 5 bases from J, with 8 bases between. The CDR3 spells CASTGDTEAFF. CDR3 coding DNA: TGTGCCAGCACGGGAGATACTGAAGCTTTCTTT.

The genes are TRBV11-2 and TRBJ2-5; 9 nucleotides agree with TRBD2. CDR1 and CDR2 (germline): SGHAT, FQNNGV. The trim removed 8 bases at V and 4 bases at J, leaving 5 bases unmatched. This CDR3 is built from 13 residues. The CDR3: CASGSLAGETQYF. As DNA, the CDR3 is TGTGCCAGCGGCTCACTAGCGGGAGAGACCCAGTACTTC. The complete variable domain, with remaining parts taken from reference TRBV11-2 and TRBJ2-5, reads EAGVAQSPRYKIIEKRQSVAFWCNPISGHATLYWYQQILGQGPKLLIQFQNNGVVDDSQLPKDRFSAERLKGVDSTLKIQPAKLEDSAVYLCASGSLAGETQYFGPGTRLLVL.

In this sample, this clonotype turned up many times. The genes are TRBV11-1 and TRBJ2-5; unclear D gene. The CDR3 loop spans 11 amino acids. V lost 4 bases to trimming and J lost 8 bases, with 8 bases between them. Per germline, CDR1 SGHAT and CDR2 FQDESV (reference sequence). CDR3 sequence reads: CASSSVGTQYF. The CDR3, as DNA: TGTGCCAGCAGCTCCGTCGGTACCCAGTACTTC.

This clonotype was counted a few times. This could be a read error, since a much larger clone is one nucleotide away. The chain couples TRBV27 to TRBJ1-6; possibly TRBD1 for D (5 bases). V was cut by 6 bases and J by 10 bases, with 16 bases left in between. Per germline, CDR1 MNHEY and CDR2 SMNVEV (reference sequence). The CDR3 is 14 amino acids. CDR3 amino acids: CASSIGKGNSPLHF. The DNA of the CDR3 is TGTGCCAGCAGCATCGGAAAGGGGAACTCACCCCTCCACTTT.

This clonotype was picked up many times. The V gene is TRBV7-2, the J gene TRBJ2-2, with 7 bases identical to TRBD1. Germline V CDR1 and CDR2: SGHTA, FQGNSA. V dropped 6 bases and J dropped 1; count of bases not matched to a gene: 2. The CDR3 has 14 amino acids. This CDR3 reads CASSRDRNTGELFF. For the CDR3, the DNA is TGTGCCAGCAGTCGGGACAGGAACACCGGGGAGCTGTTTTTT.

This clonotype was seen repeatedly, ten times or more. CDR3: CSGRTGGGQETQYF. The CDR3 DNA follows: TGCAGTGGTCGGACGGGAGGGGGACAAGAGACCCAGTACTTC. V gene TRBV20-1 combines with J gene TRBJ2-5; 8 nucleotides match TRBD2. The CDR3 contains 14 residues. CDR1 and CDR2 from the germline V gene are DFQATT and SNEGSKA (reference sequence). V lost 7 bases and J lost 2; bases outside the gene matches: 9.

This clonotype showed up many times. This chain joins TRBV3-1 and TRBJ1-4, with D maybe TRBD1 (6 bases). The germline V gene encodes CDR1 LGHDT and CDR2 YNNKEL (reference sequence). There are 17 residues in the CDR3. The V end was cut by 1 base, the J end by 5 bases, with 17 bases between. CDR3: CASSQAIGGMGNEKLFF. Here the CDR3 DNA reads TGTGCCAGCAGCCAAGCCATAGGGGGAATGGGGAATGAAAAACTGTTTTTT.

This clonotype was detected many times. The chain combines TRBV7-6 with TRBJ2-5; no firm D call. The V gene's germline CDR1 is SGHVS and CDR2 FNYEAQ. This CDR3 has 12 residues. Trimming removed 5 bases at V and 5 bases at J, with 9 bases between. Here the CDR3 reads CASSTRSETQYF. The CDR3 region has the DNA TGTGCCAGCAGCACGAGGTCCGAGACCCAGTACTTC.

The chain joins TRBV6-6 to TRBJ2-7; D gene ambiguous. Germline assignment: CDR1 MNHNY and CDR2 SVGAGI (reference sequence). The CDR3 sequence is 14 residues long. V dropped 6 bases and J dropped 3 bases, with 15 bases sitting between them. The CDR3, as DNA: TGTGCCAGCAGGAACGAGGTGTTAGTCTACGAGCAGTACTTC. This codes for CASRNEVLVYEQYF.

This clonotype was seen at least ten times. CDR3 amino acids: CASADSGTVNEKLFF. The CDR3 region has the DNA TGTGCCAGCGCGGATTCCGGGACAGTCAATGAAAAACTGTTTTTT. This chain joins TRBV6-5 and TRBJ1-4; 7 positions match TRBD1. There are 15 residues in the CDR3. Germline values: CDR1 MNHEY, CDR2 SVGAGI. Trimming took 8 bases from V and 5 from J; bases not matched to a gene: 11.

The chain joins TRBV7-8 to TRBJ1-1, with D perhaps matching TRBD1 (6 bases). V lost 3 bases to trimming and J lost 1 base, with 9 bases between them. CDR3 length: 14 residues. Germline assignment: CDR1 SGHVS and CDR2 FQNEAQ. CDR3 sequence reads: CASSFPDRNTEAFF. CDR3 bases: TGTGCCAGCAGCTTTCCGGACAGGAACACTGAAGCTTTCTTT.